This is a list of T cell receptor beta chains from one sample in a study of cytomegalovirus exposure and HLA in healthy donors. Sequenced by immunoSEQ multiplex PCR; TCRdb stores in-frame clones only, minus some. There are 150,000 to 200,000 clones in the sample; about 81% occur only once, and 0.96% lies in the top ten. Specimen: PBMCs. Source of these receptors: a girl aged 2 to 9 in good health and CMV-seropositive. Each CDR3 is given with its conserved first and last residue. A D gene is named only where the DNA matches it firmly. Rows give clone size only sometimes, using once, few, many, or a class for an expanded clone.

len	d_gene	v_gene	abundance	j_gene	CDR3aa	CDR3nt
17	NA	TRBV4-1	once	TRBJ1-5	CASSQDTARRGNQPQHF	TGCGCCAGCAGCCAAGATACGGCCCGACGGGGCAATCAGCCCCAGCATTTT
17	NA	TRBV19	NA	TRBJ1-5	CASSLNLQGVLGQPQHF	TGTGCCAGTAGTTTAAACCTCCAGGGCGTGCTGGGTCAGCCCCAGCATTTT
13	NA	TRBV10-3	NA	TRBJ1-1	CAIKGREGTEAFF	TGTGCCATCAAGGGCAGGGAGGGCACTGAAGCTTTCTTT
15	TRBD1	TRBV10-2	NA	TRBJ2-1	CATLDRAPSYNEQFF	TGCGCCACTCTTGACAGGGCCCCCTCCTACAATGAGCAGTTCTTC
14	NA	TRBV28	NA	TRBJ1-1	CASSGYGQTTEAFF	TGTGCCAGCAGTGGCTATGGACAGACCACTGAAGCTTTCTTT
15	TRBD2	TRBV27	NA	TRBJ2-3	CASSDSGRRGDTQYF	TGTGCCAGCAGTGATAGCGGGAGGCGGGGAGATACGCAGTATTTT
13	NA	TRBV2	NA	TRBJ2-5	CASSPDRTETQYF	TGTGCCAGCAGCCCAGACAGGACGGAGACCCAGTACTTC
14	TRBD2	TRBV5-1	few	TRBJ2-3	CASSFSGSTDTQYF	TGCGCCAGCAGCTTTAGCGGGAGCACAGATACGCAGTATTTT
15	NA	TRBV4-1	NA	TRBJ1-1	CASSRDARRTTEAFF	TGCGCCAGCAGCCGAGACGCTCGGCGGACTACTGAAGCTTTCTTT
15	TRBD1	TRBV6-5	NA	TRBJ2-7	CASSRPGQGSYEQYF	TGTGCCAGCAGTCGTCCGGGACAGGGCTCCTACGAGCAGTACTTC
14	NA	TRBV28	NA	TRBJ1-2	CASSLGTSDYGYTF	TGTGCCAGCAGTCTAGGCACCTCGGACTATGGCTACACCTTC
12	NA	TRBV2	NA	TRBJ2-2	CASSRFAGELFF	TGTGCCAGCAGTCGTTTCGCCGGGGAGCTGTTTTTT
14	NA	TRBV19	NA	TRBJ2-3	CAIISGNTTDTQYF	TGTGCCATCATTAGCGGAAACACCACAGATACGCAGTATTTT
14	NA	TRBV6-5	NA	TRBJ1-2	CASAKQGEIHGYTF	TGTGCCAGCGCTAAACAGGGAGAGATTCATGGCTACACCTTC
14	TRBD1	TRBV7-9	NA	TRBJ1-2	CASSVRQGIYGYTF	TGTGCCAGCAGCGTTCGACAGGGGATCTATGGCTACACCTTC
12	NA	TRBV27	once	TRBJ2-1	CASSLDRDEQFF	TGTGCCAGCAGTTTGGACAGAGATGAGCAGTTCTTC